The present T cell receptor (beta chain) was sequenced within a study of T cell responses to AZD1222 COVID-19 vaccine. TCRdb's copy holds only in-frame clones and misses some; the assay was immunoSEQ multiplex PCR. Among 120,000 or so clones, around 93% were seen once, and the ten largest hold roughly 7.6%. About this clone itself: The antigen is undetermined.

General study points: Clonal diversity was possibly underestimated, and white British individuals and females predominated among donors. Spike-specific TCR breadth and depth were elevated following two AZD1222 doses. Baseline seropositivity occurred in only a handful of AZD1222 recipients. Repertoires were sampled only after the peak T cell response.

Deletions cut 0 bases from V and 7 bases from J, with 13 bases between. This CDR3 spans 15 amino acids. Germline CDR1 reads SGHRS; CDR2 reads YFSETQ. The chain combines TRBV5-1 with TRBJ1-4, with D perhaps matching TRBD1 (5 bases). This TCR derives from an adult in good health. The starting material was peripheral blood, obtained on day 0 of AZD1222 vaccination. CDR3 sequence: CASSLAPRGGEKLFF. CDR3 sequence (DNA): TGCGCCAGCAGCTTGGCACCACGGGGCGGTGAAAAACTGTTTTTT.